The clone carrying this T cell receptor (beta chain) was seen at least ten times. TCR beta CDR3 regions were amplified from RNA. A first-round RT-PCR of the TCR CDR3 used the HTBI primer set. From the multiplex PCR reads, TCRdb called clonotypes with MiXCR, one entry per CDR3 protein. The sample holds hundreds of thousands of distinct CDR3 sequences, over 15% seen once. The sample comes from a study of T cells in Graves' hyperthyroidism and ophthalmopathy. Germline V gene data show CDR1 as LGHDT and CDR2 as YNNKEL (reference sequence). Trimming left V 6 bases short and J 7 bases short, with 10 bases between. CDR3 length: 11 amino acids.

The TCR originated in a woman under 30 with Graves' hyperthyroidism. This rearrangement joins TRBV3-1 to TRBJ2-7, with D perhaps TRBD1 (6 bases). The sample comprised blood. CDR3 nucleotides: TGTGCCAGCAGTACAGGGCGGGAGCAGTACTTC. As protein: CASSTGREQYF.